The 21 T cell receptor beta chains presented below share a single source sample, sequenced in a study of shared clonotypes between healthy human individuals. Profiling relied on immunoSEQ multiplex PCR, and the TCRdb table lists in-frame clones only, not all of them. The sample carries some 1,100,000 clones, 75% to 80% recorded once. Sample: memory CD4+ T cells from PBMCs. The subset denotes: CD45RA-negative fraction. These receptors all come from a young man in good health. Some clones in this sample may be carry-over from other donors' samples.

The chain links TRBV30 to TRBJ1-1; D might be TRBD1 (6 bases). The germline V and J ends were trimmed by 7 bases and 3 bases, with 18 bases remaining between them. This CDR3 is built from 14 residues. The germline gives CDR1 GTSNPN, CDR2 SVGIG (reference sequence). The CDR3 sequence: CASTPGGRHTEAFF. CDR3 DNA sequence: TGTGCCTCAACTCCCGGGGGCCGTCACACTGAAGCTTTCTTT.

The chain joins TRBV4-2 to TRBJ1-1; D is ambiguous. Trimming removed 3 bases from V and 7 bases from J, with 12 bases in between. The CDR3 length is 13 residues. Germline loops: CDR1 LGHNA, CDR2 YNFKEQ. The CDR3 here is CASSQEPGYEAFF. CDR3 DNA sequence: TGTGCCAGCAGCCAGGAACCTGGATATGAAGCTTTCTTT.

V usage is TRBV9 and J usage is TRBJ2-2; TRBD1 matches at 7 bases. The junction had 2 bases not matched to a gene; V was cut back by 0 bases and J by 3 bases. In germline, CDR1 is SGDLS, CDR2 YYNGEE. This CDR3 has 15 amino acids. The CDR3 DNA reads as TGTGCCAGCAGCGTAGAGGGGGCTTACACCGGGGAGCTGTTTTTT. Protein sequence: CASSVEGAYTGELFF.

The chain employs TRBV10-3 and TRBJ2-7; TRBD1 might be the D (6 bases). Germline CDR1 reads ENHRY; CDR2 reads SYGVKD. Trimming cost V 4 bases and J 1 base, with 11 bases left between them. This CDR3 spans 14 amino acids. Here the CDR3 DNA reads TGTGCCATCAGTGTACAGGGCCCTTCCTACGAGCAGTACTTC. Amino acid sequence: CAISVQGPSYEQYF.

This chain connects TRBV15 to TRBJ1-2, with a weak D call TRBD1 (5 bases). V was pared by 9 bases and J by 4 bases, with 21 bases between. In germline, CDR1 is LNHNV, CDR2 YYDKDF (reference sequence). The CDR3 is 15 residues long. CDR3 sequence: CATNKPNAGGYGYTF. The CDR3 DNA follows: TGTGCCACGAATAAACCAAACGCGGGGGGCTATGGCTACACCTTC.

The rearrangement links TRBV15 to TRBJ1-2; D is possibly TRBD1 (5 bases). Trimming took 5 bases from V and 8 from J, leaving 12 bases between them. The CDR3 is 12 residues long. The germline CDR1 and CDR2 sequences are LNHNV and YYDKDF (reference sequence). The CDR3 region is CATSPGAIGYTF. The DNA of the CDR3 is TGTGCCACCAGCCCCGGGGCGATCGGCTACACCTTC.

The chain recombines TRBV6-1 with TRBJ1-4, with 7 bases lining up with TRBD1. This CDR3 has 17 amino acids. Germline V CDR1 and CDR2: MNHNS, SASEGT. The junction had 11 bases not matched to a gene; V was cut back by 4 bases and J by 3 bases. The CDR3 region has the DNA TGTGCCAGCAGTGGAGCGACAGGGATTAATTCTAATGAAAAACTGTTTTTT. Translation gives CASSGATGINSNEKLFF.

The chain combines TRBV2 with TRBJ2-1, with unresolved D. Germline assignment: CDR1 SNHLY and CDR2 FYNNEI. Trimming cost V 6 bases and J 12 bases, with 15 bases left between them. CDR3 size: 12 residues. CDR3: CASRDSSVGQFF. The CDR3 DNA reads TGTGCCAGCAGGGATTCGTCGGTGGGGCAGTTCTTC.

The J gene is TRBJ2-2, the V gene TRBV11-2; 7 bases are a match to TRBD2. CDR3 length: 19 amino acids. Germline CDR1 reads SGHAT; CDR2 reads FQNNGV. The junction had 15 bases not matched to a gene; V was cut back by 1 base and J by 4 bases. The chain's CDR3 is CASSLGWGGSNGRTGELFF. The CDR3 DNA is TGTGCCAGCAGCTTAGGGTGGGGCGGGAGTAACGGGCGCACCGGGGAGCTGTTTTTT.

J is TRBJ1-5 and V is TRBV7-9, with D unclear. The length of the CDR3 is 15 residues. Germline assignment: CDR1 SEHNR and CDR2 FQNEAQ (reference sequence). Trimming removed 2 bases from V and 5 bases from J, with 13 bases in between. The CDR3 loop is CASSLTYGIHQPQHF. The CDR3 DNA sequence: TGTGCCAGCAGCTTAACTTACGGAATCCATCAGCCCCAGCATTTT.

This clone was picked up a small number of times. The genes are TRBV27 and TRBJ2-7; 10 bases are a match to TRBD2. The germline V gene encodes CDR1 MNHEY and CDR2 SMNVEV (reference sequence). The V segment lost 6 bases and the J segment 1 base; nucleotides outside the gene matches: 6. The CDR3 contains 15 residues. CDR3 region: CASRLAGLASYEQYF. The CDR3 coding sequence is TGTGCCAGCAGGCTTGCGGGACTAGCGTCCTACGAGCAGTACTTC.

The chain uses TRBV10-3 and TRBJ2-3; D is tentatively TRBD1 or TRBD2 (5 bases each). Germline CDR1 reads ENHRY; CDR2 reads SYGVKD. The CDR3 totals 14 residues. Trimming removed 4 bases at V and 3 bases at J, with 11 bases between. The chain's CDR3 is CAISVGVATDTQYF. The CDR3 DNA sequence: TGTGCCATCAGTGTGGGGGTAGCAACAGATACGCAGTATTTT.

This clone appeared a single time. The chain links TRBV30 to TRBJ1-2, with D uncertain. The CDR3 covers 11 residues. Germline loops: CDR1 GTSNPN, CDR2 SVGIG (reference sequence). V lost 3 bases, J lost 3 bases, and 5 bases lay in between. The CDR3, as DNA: TGTGCCTGGAGCCTAGACTATGGCTACACCTTC. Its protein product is CAWSLDYGYTF.

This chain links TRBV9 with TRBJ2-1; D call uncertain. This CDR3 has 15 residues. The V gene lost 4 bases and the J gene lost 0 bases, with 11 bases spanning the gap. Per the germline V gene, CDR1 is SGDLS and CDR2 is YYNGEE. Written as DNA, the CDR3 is TGTGCCAGCAGCCCCACAGTGGGCTCCTACAATGAGCAGTTCTTC. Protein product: CASSPTVGSYNEQFF.

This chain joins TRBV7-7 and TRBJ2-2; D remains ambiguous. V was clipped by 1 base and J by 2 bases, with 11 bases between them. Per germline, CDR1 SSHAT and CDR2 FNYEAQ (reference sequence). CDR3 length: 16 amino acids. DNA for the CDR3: TGTGCCAGCAGCTTAGACTATACAGCAAACACCGGGGAGCTGTTTTTT. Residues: CASSLDYTANTGELFF. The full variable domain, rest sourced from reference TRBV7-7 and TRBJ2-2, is GAGVSQSPRYKVTKRGQDVTLRCDPISSHATLYWYQQALGQGPEFLTYFNYEAQPDKSGLPSDRFSAERPEGSISTLTIQRTEQRDSAMYRCASSLDYTANTGELFFGEGSRLTVL.

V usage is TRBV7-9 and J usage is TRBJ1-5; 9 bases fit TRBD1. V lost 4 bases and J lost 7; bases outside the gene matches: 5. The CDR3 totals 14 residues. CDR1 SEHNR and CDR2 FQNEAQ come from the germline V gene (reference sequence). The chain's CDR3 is CASSSDRGDQPQHF. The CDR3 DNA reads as TGTGCCAGCAGCTCAGACAGGGGGGACCAGCCCCAGCATTTT.

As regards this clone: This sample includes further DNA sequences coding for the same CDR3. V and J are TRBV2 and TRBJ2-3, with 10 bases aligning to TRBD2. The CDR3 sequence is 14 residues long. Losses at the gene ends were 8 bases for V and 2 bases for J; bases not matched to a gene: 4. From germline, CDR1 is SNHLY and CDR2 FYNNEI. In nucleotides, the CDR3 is TGTGCCAGCGGTCTAGCGGGGGTCACAGATACGCAGTATTTT. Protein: CASGLAGVTDTQYF.

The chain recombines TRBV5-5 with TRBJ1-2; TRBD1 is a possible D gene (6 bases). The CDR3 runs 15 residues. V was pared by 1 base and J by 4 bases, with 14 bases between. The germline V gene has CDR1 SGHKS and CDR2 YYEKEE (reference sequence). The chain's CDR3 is CASSLSGTLSYGYTF. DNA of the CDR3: TGTGCCAGCAGCTTGTCAGGGACATTATCCTATGGCTACACCTTC.

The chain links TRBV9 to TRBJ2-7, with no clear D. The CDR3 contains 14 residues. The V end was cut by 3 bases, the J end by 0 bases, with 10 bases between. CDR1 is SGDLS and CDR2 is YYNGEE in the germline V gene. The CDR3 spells CASSARAISYEQYF. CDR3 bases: TGTGCCAGCAGCGCCCGGGCCATCTCCTACGAGCAGTACTTC. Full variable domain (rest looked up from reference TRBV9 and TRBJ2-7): DSGVTQTPKHLITATGQRVTLRCSPRSGDLSVYWYQQSLDQGLQFLIQYYNGEERAKGNILERFSAQQFPDLHSELNLSSLELGDSALYFCASSARAISYEQYFGPGTRLTVT.

The CDR3: CASSVGAGWGNEQFF. In DNA form, the CDR3 reads TGTGCCAGCAGCGTGGGCGCGGGTTGGGGCAATGAGCAGTTCTTC. The genes are TRBV9 and TRBJ2-1, with TRBD2 as a possible D gene (5 bases). The CDR3 consists of 15 residues. CDR1 is SGDLS, CDR2 YYNGEE, per germline. Trimming left V 2 bases short and J 6 bases short, with 15 bases between.

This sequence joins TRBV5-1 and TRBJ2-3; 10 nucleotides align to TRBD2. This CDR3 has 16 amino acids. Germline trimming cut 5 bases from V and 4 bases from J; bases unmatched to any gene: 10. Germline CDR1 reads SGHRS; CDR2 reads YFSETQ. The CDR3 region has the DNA TGCGCCAGCAGTTCGGCTAGCGGGAGTTTGGCAGATACGCAGTATTTT. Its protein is CASSSASGSLADTQYF.